The 13 T cell receptor beta chains reported below all come from one sample, sequenced in a study of Graves' ophthalmopathy and Graves' hyperthyroidism. As the template, RNA transcripts were used to amplify TCR beta CDR3 regions. The first round was an RT-PCR with HTBI primers, and the second round was a multiplex PCR. MiXCR, run by TCRdb on the multiplex PCR reads, gives a single entry per CDR3 protein. The data show more than 40,000 distinct CDR3 sequences, 50% to 65% seen once. Source material: peripheral blood. All receptors derive from an adult man with Graves' ophthalmopathy.

This clonotype has ten or more counts. V is TRBV7-9 and J is TRBJ2-3, with a possible D match to TRBD2 (6 bases). V lost 5 bases, J lost 2 bases, and 20 bases lay in between. This CDR3 is built from 17 residues. CDR1 and CDR2 (germline): SEHNR, FQNEAQ (reference sequence). Here the CDR3 DNA reads TGTGCCAGCAGCACCGGGGACTCCAGGGCGGACACAGATACGCAGTATTTT. It specifies CASSTGDSRADTDTQYF.

This clonotype was found once. CDR3 amino acids: CSASGSDRNTEAFF. CDR3 in DNA: TGCAGTGCTAGTGGTTCGGACAGAAACACTGAAGCTTTCTTT. V is TRBV20-1 and J is TRBJ1-1; D may be TRBD1 (6 bases). From germline, CDR1 is DFQATT and CDR2 SNEGSKA (reference sequence). Deletions cut 3 bases from V and 2 bases from J, with 13 bases between. The CDR3 runs 14 residues.

This chain links TRBV19 with TRBJ1-5; 8 bases are a match to TRBD1. The CDR3 runs 18 residues. Trimming cost V 7 bases and J 2 bases; bases outside gene matches: 16. Germline CDR1 reads LNHDA; CDR2 reads SQIVND (reference sequence). CDR3 residues: CASTPPSGGGDGNQPQHF. The CDR3 DNA reads as TGTGCCAGTACTCCCCCCTCAGGGGGCGGCGATGGCAATCAGCCCCAGCATTTT.

The chain employs TRBV9 and TRBJ2-1; no reliable D call. Trimming cost V 0 bases and J 10 bases, with 17 bases left between them. Germline V CDR1 and CDR2: SGDLS, YYNGEE. This CDR3 spans 15 amino acids. CDR3 sequence reads: CASSVGGSSRLEQFF. CDR3 nucleotide sequence: TGTGCCAGCAGCGTAGGAGGAAGTAGCCGCTTGGAGCAGTTCTTC.

On this clonotype itself: An end of the junction differs from the germline gene, which may be a read error. The chain combines TRBV6-5 with TRBJ2-7; maybe TRBD2 (5 bases). Germline lookup yields CDR1 MNHEY and CDR2 SVGAGI. CDR3 size: 13 residues. The CDR3 loop reads CASSLEAAYEQCF. DNA of the CDR3: TGTGCCAGCAGTTTGGAGGCAGCCTACGAGCAGTGCTTC.

This clonotype has just a few counts. The chain uses TRBV4-3 and TRBJ1-6, with TRBD1 identical over 7 bases. The CDR3 consists of 14 residues. The V gene's germline CDR1 is LGHNA and CDR2 YSLEER. The V and J ends lost 1 base and 9 bases, in that order; junction bases with no gene match: 3. For the CDR3, the DNA is TGCGCCAGCAGCCAAGGACAGGGAACTTCACCCCTCCACTTT. It encodes CASSQGQGTSPLHF.

V and J are TRBV20-1 and TRBJ1-6; TRBD1 agrees at 8 bases. Germline CDR1 and CDR2: DFQATT and SNEGSKA (reference sequence). The CDR3 loop spans 13 amino acids. Trimming at V came to 8 bases and at J to 7 bases, leaving 7 bases not matched to a gene. The CDR3 loop is CSSRQGKNSPLHF. CDR3 DNA sequence: TGCAGTTCTCGACAGGGGAAGAATTCACCCCTCCACTTT.

The chain combines TRBV4-1 with TRBJ2-5, with a possible D match to TRBD2 (6 bases). CDR3 size: 16 residues. Germline assignment: CDR1 MGHRA and CDR2 YSYEKL. V was pared by 1 base and J by 0 bases, with 12 bases between. CDR3 in DNA: TGCGCCAGCAGCCAAGTAACGACGGGGGACCAAGAGACCCAGTACTTC. Translating it yields CASSQVTTGDQETQYF.

This chain uses TRBV19 with TRBJ2-2; a possible D gene is TRBD1 (6 bases). V lost 1 base and J 2 bases, leaving 14 bases between the germline ends. The germline gives CDR1 LNHDA, CDR2 SQIVND (reference sequence). The CDR3 contains 17 residues. CDR3 sequence: CASSIGQGRTNTGELFF. The CDR3 DNA reads as TGTGCCAGTAGTATAGGTCAGGGGCGAACCAACACCGGGGAGCTGTTTTTT. The variable domain in full, completed from reference TRBV19 and TRBJ2-2, reads DGGITQSPKYLFRKEGQNVTLSCEQNLNHDAMYWYRQDPGQGLRLIYYSQIVNDFQKGDIAEGYSVSREKKESFPLTVTSAQKNPTAFYLCASSIGQGRTNTGELFFGEGSRLTVL.

At least ten counts were recorded for this clonotype. The chain joins TRBV6-1 to TRBJ2-1; D may be TRBD1 or TRBD2 (5 bases each). This CDR3 has 18 residues. V was clipped by 1 base and J by 4 bases, with 20 bases between them. Germline V gene lookup returns CDR1 MNHNS and CDR2 SASEGT. CDR3 sequence reads: CASSEGYGTQPEYNEQFF. The DNA for the CDR3 is TGTGCCAGCAGTGAAGGGTACGGGACGCAACCCGAATACAATGAGCAGTTCTTC.

This chain uses TRBV7-9 with TRBJ1-6; D remains ambiguous. Germline V gene sequence: CDR1 SEHNR, CDR2 FQNEAQ (reference sequence). V lost 2 bases, J lost 5 bases, and 10 bases lay in between. This CDR3 is 15 amino acids long. In nucleotides, the CDR3 is TGTGCCAGCAGCTTATCGGCAGCCAATAATTCACCCCTCCACTTT. Protein: CASSLSAANNSPLHF.

This clonotype was picked up many times. The genes are TRBV19 and TRBJ2-5, with D perhaps matching TRBD2 (7 bases). This CDR3 is built from 13 residues. The germline CDR1 and CDR2 sequences are LNHDA and SQIVND (reference sequence). With 3 bases removed from V and 6 bases from J, the gap between germline ends came to 11 bases. CDR3 sequence: CASSMAGAQTQYF. The CDR3 DNA follows: TGTGCCAGTAGTATGGCGGGGGCGCAGACCCAGTACTTC.

CDR3 bases: TGTGCCAGCAGCCAAGATAGGTGGCAGGGGCAAGGTAGAGAGACCCAGTACTTC. Its protein product is CASSQDRWQGQGRETQYF. V is TRBV3-1 and J is TRBJ2-5; D is perhaps TRBD1 (6 bases). In germline, CDR1 is LGHDT, CDR2 YNNKEL (reference sequence). Trimming pared 0 bases from V and 4 bases from J, leaving 21 bases between. CDR3 length: 18 residues.